A selection of T cell receptor beta chains follows, all from one sample in a study of cytomegalovirus exposure and HLA in healthy donors. Repertoires were generated with immunoSEQ multiplex PCR, while TCRdb's copy carries only in-frame clones and drops some. The sample shows 95,000 to 150,000 clones, over 60% of them seen only once. The sample consisted of PBMCs. These receptors were obtained from a woman aged 35 to 49 in good health and CMV-seropositive. Each CDR3 is given with its conserved first and last residue. Each record gives: D gene, V gene, J gene, clone size, CDR3 protein, CDR3 DNA. A D gene is named only where the DNA matches it firmly. Not all rows give a size; the values are once, few, many and, for expanded clones, a class.

D gene: .
V gene: TRBV4-1
J gene: TRBJ2-7
clone size: .
CDR3 protein: CASSQEWRRPIFDEQYF
CDR3 DNA: TGCGCCAGCAGCCAAGAATGGCGGCGCCCGATTTTTGACGAGCAGTACTTC

D gene: TRBD2
V gene: TRBV4-1
J gene: TRBJ2-1
clone size: .
CDR3 protein: CASSRATGGRGNEQFF
CDR3 DNA: TGCGCCAGCAGCCGCGCAACGGGAGGGAGGGGAAATGAGCAGTTCTTC

D gene: TRBD2
V gene: TRBV9
J gene: TRBJ2-7
clone size: .
CDR3 protein: CASSASHSGRSYEQYF
CDR3 DNA: TGTGCCAGCAGCGCCTCCCATAGCGGGAGGAGCTACGAGCAGTACTTC

D gene: TRBD2
V gene: TRBV27
J gene: TRBJ2-1
clone size: few
CDR3 protein: CASSPAGLAGGNNEQFF
CDR3 DNA: TGTGCCAGCAGTCCCGCGGGACTAGCGGGAGGAAACAATGAGCAGTTCTTC

D gene: TRBD1
V gene: TRBV18
J gene: TRBJ2-5
clone size: .
CDR3 protein: CASSPTGGEWETQYF
CDR3 DNA: TGTGCCAGCTCACCTACAGGGGGCGAGTGGGAGACCCAGTACTTC

D gene: TRBD2
V gene: TRBV7-2
J gene: TRBJ2-7
clone size: .
CDR3 protein: CASSQGWSGTEQYF
CDR3 DNA: TGTGCCAGCAGTCAAGGGTGGAGCGGGACCGAGCAGTACTTC

D gene: .
V gene: TRBV29-1
J gene: TRBJ2-7
clone size: .
CDR3 protein: CSVEVQDYEQYF
CDR3 DNA: TGCAGCGTTGAAGTACAGGACTACGAGCAGTACTTC

D gene: .
V gene: TRBV5-1
J gene: TRBJ2-3
clone size: once
CDR3 protein: CASSLGSQNTQYF
CDR3 DNA: TGCGCCAGCAGCTTGGGGAGCCAGAATACGCAGTATTTT

D gene: .
V gene: TRBV15
J gene: TRBJ1-2
clone size: .
CDR3 protein: CATSEKVSYGYTF
CDR3 DNA: TGTGCCACCAGCGAGAAAGTGTCCTATGGCTACACCTTC

D gene: .
V gene: TRBV9
J gene: TRBJ1-6
clone size: .
CDR3 protein: CASSVAQGNSPLHF
CDR3 DNA: TGTGCCAGCAGCGTAGCGCAGGGTAATTCACCCCTCCACTTT

D gene: .
V gene: TRBV6-6
J gene: TRBJ2-6
clone size: many
CDR3 protein: CASSYVASSGANVLTF
CDR3 DNA: TGTGCCAGCAGTTACGTGGCTAGCTCTGGGGCCAACGTCCTGACTTTC

D gene: .
V gene: TRBV6-9
J gene: TRBJ2-2
clone size: .
CDR3 protein: CATDRKNTGELFF
CDR3 DNA: TGTGCCACCGACAGAAAGAACACCGGGGAGCTGTTTTTT

D gene: TRBD1
V gene: TRBV15
J gene: TRBJ2-1
clone size: .
CDR3 protein: CATSRGRDSSYNEQFF
CDR3 DNA: TGTGCCACCAGCAGGGGCCGGGACAGCTCCTACAATGAGCAGTTCTTC

D gene: TRBD2
V gene: TRBV7-2
J gene: TRBJ2-7
clone size: .
CDR3 protein: CASSLAAGSRSYEQYF
CDR3 DNA: TGTGCCAGCAGCTTAGCAGCGGGGAGTCGTTCTTACGAGCAGTACTTC

D gene: .
V gene: TRBV6-6
J gene: TRBJ2-7
clone size: .
CDR3 protein: CASTWDSRGGEQYF
CDR3 DNA: TGTGCCAGTACCTGGGACTCCAGGGGAGGGGAGCAGTACTTC

D gene: .
V gene: TRBV18
J gene: TRBJ2-6
clone size: .
CDR3 protein: CASSPIMSSGANVLTF
CDR3 DNA: TGTGCCAGCTCACCAATTATGAGCTCTGGGGCCAACGTCCTGACTTTC

D gene: .
V gene: TRBV18
J gene: TRBJ2-3
clone size: .
CDR3 protein: CASSPRRGPSTQYF
CDR3 DNA: TGTGCCAGCTCACCACGGCGGGGCCCAAGTACGCAGTATTTT

D gene: TRBD1
V gene: TRBV9
J gene: TRBJ2-7
clone size: .
CDR3 protein: CASSVGLGQGANEQYF
CDR3 DNA: TGTGCCAGCAGCGTAGGGCTAGGACAGGGGGCCAACGAGCAGTACTTC